These T cell receptor beta chains were read from a single sample in a study of blood T cell repertoires in COVID-19. Repertoires were generated with immunoSEQ multiplex PCR, while TCRdb's copy carries only in-frame clones and drops some. The table has approximately 250,000 clones, approximately 89% seen once; the top ten hold about 9.4%. The specimen was peripheral blood. The source of these receptors is a woman in her 70s with COVID-19, enrolled during active disease. Both conserved end residues are part of each CDR3. Fields, in order: clone size, J gene, V gene, D gene, CDR3 protein, CDR3 DNA. The D gene is left open where the match is weak. Clone size, where shown, is once, few, many, or a class for clones that have expanded.

size: .
J: TRBJ1-2
V: TRBV30
D: .
CDR3: CAWSVLAVPGYTF
DNA: TGTGCCTGGAGTGTACTTGCGGTGCCGGGCTACACCTTC

size: once
J: TRBJ1-5
V: TRBV29-1
D: .
CDR3: CSAKEGNQPQHF
DNA: TGCAGCGCAAAGGAGGGGAACCAGCCCCAGCATTTT

size: .
J: TRBJ2-2
V: TRBV6-2/TRBV6-3
D: TRBD2
CDR3: CASSSFRLAGDTGELFF
DNA: TGTGCCAGCAGCTCCTTCCGACTAGCGGGGGACACCGGGGAGCTGTTTTTT

size: .
J: TRBJ1-4
V: TRBV5-1
D: .
CDR3: CASSLGGSNEKLFF
DNA: TGCGCCAGCAGCTTGGGTGGCAGTAATGAAAAACTGTTTTTT

size: .
J: TRBJ1-5
V: TRBV19
D: .
CDR3: CASQPWAESNQPQHF
DNA: TGTGCCAGTCAGCCCTGGGCAGAGAGCAATCAGCCCCAGCATTTT

size: many
J: TRBJ1-5
V: TRBV19
D: TRBD1
CDR3: CASSPGQDQPQHF
DNA: TGTGCCAGTAGCCCCGGACAGGATCAGCCCCAGCATTTT

size: .
J: TRBJ1-1
V: TRBV28
D: .
CDR3: CASSPYPVPLEAFF
DNA: TGTGCCAGCAGTCCCTACCCTGTCCCACTTGAAGCTTTCTTT

size: .
J: TRBJ2-2
V: TRBV9
D: .
CDR3: CASSVGSTNTGELFF
DNA: TGTGCCAGCAGCGTGGGGAGTACGAACACCGGGGAGCTGTTTTTT

size: .
J: TRBJ1-2
V: TRBV30
D: TRBD1
CDR3: CAYNQGVYGYTF
DNA: TGTGCCTACAATCAGGGGGTCTATGGCTACACCTTC

size: .
J: TRBJ1-2
V: TRBV29-1
D: TRBD1
CDR3: CSVDGSGGHGYTF
DNA: TGCAGCGTTGATGGTTCAGGGGGCCATGGCTACACCTTC

size: .
J: TRBJ2-7
V: TRBV6-1
D: .
CDR3: CASSEAVYEQYF
DNA: TGTGCCAGCAGTGAAGCCGTCTACGAGCAGTACTTC

size: .
J: TRBJ2-7
V: TRBV27
D: .
CDR3: CASSLNGVGSLYEQYF
DNA: TGTGCCAGCAGTTTGAACGGGGTAGGGTCCCTCTACGAGCAGTACTTC

size: .
J: TRBJ1-1
V: TRBV28
D: .
CDR3: CASRYHTEAFF
DNA: TGTGCCAGCAGGTATCACACTGAAGCTTTCTTT

size: .
J: TRBJ2-2
V: TRBV2
D: TRBD2
CDR3: CASSAGRDTGELFF
DNA: TGTGCCAGCAGTGCAGGGAGGGACACCGGGGAGCTGTTTTTT

size: .
J: TRBJ2-3
V: TRBV30
D: .
CDR3: CAWNSVGYRGTQYF
DNA: TGTGCCTGGAACTCTGTTGGATATAGAGGAACGCAGTATTTT

size: .
J: TRBJ2-1
V: TRBV6-4
D: .
CDR3: CASRLGQGNEQFF
DNA: TGTGCCAGCAGATTAGGCCAGGGAAATGAGCAGTTCTTC

size: .
J: TRBJ1-2
V: TRBV30
D: .
CDR3: CAWSVLGAFNYGYTF
DNA: TGTGCCTGGAGTGTACTGGGGGCCTTTAACTATGGCTACACCTTC

size: .
J: TRBJ1-2
V: TRBV5-1
D: .
CDR3: CASSLGQVYGYTF
DNA: TGCGCCAGCAGCTTGGGCCAGGTGTATGGCTACACCTTC

size: .
J: TRBJ1-5
V: TRBV19
D: .
CDR3: CASSIMRSIDSNQPQHF
DNA: TGTGCCAGTAGTATTATGCGTTCCATTGATAGCAATCAGCCCCAGCATTTT

size: .
J: TRBJ2-1
V: TRBV6-2/TRBV6-3
D: .
CDR3: CASSYPDEQFF
DNA: TGTGCCAGCAGTTACCCCGATGAGCAGTTCTTC